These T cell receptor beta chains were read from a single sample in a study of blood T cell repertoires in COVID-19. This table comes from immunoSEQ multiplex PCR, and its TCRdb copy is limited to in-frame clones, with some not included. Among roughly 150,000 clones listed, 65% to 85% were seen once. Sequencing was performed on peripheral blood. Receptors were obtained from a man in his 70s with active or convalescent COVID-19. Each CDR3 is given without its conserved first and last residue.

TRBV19 ASRLAGPRTGELF
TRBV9 ASTKGQGAPNTGELF
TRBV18 ASSPNRRNTEAF
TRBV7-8 ASSLAVWRSNQPQH
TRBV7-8 ASSLIGQGSTNEKLF
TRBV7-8 ASSLSGYGGRRRPGSQPQH
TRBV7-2 ASSLDRGETQY
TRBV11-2 ASSLLGVNTGELF
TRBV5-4 ASNLGGGDGIKEQF
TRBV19 ATSRDRGTDTQY
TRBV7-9 ASSLETGGNTEAF
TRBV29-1 SAGGGLEQY
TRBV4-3 ASSPYRGFSYEQY
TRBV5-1 ASSGTSIYNEQF
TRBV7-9 ASSVELGSLDQETQY
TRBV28 ASGAVNYGYT
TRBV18 ASSPRQGANSGYT
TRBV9 ASSAQGNDHTGELF
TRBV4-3 ASSQVAGSSGNTIY
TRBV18 ASSRRVTGATGELF
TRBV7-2 ASSKTGDNSPLH
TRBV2 ASRRDKDRAREQY
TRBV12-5 ASGRGDRVGDTQY
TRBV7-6 ASSQKPLGGQPQH
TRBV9 ASSPGTGYGYT
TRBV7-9 ASSFQSTDTQY
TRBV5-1 ASSLGLAGGTDTQY
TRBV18 ASSAQTDFSEKLF
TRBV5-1 ASSLGSGTDTQY
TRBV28 ASSLSLGFYEQY
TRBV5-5 ASSLVSGGHNEQF
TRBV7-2 ASSLDWGTGLANQPQH
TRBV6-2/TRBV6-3 ASSPLRNEQY
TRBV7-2 ASSLAARNYGYT